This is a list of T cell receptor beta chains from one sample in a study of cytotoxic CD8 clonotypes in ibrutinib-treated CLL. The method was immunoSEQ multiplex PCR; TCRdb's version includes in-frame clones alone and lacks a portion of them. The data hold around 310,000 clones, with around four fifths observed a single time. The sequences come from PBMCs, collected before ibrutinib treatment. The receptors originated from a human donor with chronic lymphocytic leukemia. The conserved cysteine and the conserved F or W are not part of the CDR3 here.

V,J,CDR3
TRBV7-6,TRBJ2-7,ASRAGAGYEQY
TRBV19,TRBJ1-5,ASNQWGTGDQPQH
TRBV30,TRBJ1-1,AWTKTGVHAEAF
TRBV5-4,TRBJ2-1,ASSLVSSEYNEQF
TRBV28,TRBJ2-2,ASSFPGGQDTGELF
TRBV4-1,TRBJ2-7,ASSQAPPRLAGVNDEQY
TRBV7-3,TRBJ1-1,ASSKTGVEAF
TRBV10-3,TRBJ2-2,AISLQGAGELF
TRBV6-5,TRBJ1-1,ASSYRADTEAF
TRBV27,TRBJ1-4,ASSLGGWEKLF
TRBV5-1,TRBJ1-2,ASSFAHNYGYT
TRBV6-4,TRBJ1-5,ASSINSNQPQH
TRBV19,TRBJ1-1,ASSIIGMNTEAF
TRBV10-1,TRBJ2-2,ASSHSSRASGELF
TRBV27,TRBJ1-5,ASSLSGRLHQPQH
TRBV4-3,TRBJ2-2,ASSQEPGLAGSGELF
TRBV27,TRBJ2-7,ASSLQGNSYEQY
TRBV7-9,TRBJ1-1,ASSLGPRLPNTEAF
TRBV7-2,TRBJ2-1,ASSRGLATHNEQF
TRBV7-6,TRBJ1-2,ASSLAWDGYNYGYT
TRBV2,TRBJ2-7,ASRVRLAYEQY
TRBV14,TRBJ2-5,ASSQASGSQETQY
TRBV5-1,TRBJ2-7,ASSLDGGSAAYEQY
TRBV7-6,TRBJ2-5,ASSLLRELPETQY
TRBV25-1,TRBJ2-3,ASETDTQY
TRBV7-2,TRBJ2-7,ASSLTSGSGYEQY